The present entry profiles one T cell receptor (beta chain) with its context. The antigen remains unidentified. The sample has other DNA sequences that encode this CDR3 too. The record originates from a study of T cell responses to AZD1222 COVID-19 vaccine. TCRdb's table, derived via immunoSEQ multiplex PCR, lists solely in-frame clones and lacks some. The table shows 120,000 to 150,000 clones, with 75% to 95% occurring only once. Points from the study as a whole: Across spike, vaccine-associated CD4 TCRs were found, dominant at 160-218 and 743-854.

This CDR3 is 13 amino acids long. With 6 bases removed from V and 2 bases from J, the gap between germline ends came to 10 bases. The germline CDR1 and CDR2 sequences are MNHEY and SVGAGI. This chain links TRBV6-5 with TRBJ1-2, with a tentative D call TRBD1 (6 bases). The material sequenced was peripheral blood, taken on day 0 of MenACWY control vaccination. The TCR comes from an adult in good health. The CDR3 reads CASSLTGNYGYTF. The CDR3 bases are TGTGCCAGCAGCCTGACAGGCAACTATGGCTACACCTTC.